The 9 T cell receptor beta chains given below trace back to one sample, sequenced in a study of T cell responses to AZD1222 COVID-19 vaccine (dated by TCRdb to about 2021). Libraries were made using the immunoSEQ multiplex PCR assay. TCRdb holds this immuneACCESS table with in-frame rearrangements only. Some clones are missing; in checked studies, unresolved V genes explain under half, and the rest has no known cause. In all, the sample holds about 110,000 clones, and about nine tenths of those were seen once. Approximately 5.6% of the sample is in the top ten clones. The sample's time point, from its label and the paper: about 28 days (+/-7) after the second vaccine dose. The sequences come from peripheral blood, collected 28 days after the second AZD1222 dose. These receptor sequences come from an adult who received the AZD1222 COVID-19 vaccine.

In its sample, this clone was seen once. CDR3 region: CASSIGGGATAEAFF. In nucleotides, the CDR3 is TGTGCCAGTAGTATCGGGGGGGGCGCGACCGCTGAAGCTTTCTTT. This chain joins TRBV19 and TRBJ1-1, with D perhaps matching TRBD1 (6 bases). The CDR3 loop spans 15 amino acids. Germline-derived CDR1 and CDR2 are LNHDA and SQIVND (reference sequence). V lost 3 bases and J lost 6, with 17 bases in between.

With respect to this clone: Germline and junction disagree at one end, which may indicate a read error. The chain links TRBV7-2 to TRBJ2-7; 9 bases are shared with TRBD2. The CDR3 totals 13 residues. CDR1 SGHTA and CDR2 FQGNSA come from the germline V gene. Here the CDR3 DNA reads TGTGCCAGCAGCTCGCGGGGGGGACTTCTTCCTCTGTTC. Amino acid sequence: CASSSRGGLLPLF. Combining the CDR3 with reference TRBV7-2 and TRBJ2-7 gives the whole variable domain GAGVSQSPSNKVTEKGKDVELRCDPISGHTALYWYRQSLGQGLEFLIYFQGNSAPDKSGLPSDRFSAERTGGSVSTLTIQRTQQEDSAVYLCASSSRGGLLPLFGPGTRLTVT.

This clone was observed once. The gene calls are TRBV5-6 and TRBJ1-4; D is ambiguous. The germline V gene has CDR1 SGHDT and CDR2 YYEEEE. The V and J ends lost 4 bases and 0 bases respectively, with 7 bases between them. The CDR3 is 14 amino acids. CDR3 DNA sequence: TGTGCCAGCAGCATCATTGCAACTAATGAAAAACTGTTTTTT. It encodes CASSIIATNEKLFF. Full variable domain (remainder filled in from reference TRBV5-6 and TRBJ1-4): DAGVTQSPTHLIKTRGQQVTLRCSPKSGHDTVSWYQQALGQGPQFIFQYYEEEERQRGNFPDRFSGHQFPNYSSELNVNALLLGDSALYLCASSIIATNEKLFFGSGTQLSVL.

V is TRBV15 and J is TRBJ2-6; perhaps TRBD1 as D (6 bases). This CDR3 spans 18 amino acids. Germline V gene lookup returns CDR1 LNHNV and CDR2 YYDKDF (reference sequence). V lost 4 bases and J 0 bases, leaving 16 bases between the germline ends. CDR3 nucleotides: TGTGCCACCAGCATCCGGGACACTCGCACCTCTGGGGCCAACGTCCTGACTTTC. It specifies CATSIRDTRTSGANVLTF.

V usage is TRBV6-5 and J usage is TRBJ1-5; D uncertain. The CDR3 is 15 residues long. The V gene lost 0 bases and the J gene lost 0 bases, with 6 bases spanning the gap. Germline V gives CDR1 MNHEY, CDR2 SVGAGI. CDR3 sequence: CASSYSHISNQPQHF. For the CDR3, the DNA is TGTGCCAGCAGTTACTCACATATTAGCAATCAGCCCCAGCATTTT.

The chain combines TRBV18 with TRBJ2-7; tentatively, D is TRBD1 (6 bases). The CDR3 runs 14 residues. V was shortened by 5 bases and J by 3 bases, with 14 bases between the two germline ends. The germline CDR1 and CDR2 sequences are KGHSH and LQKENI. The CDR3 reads CASSSTGQSYEQYF. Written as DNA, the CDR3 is TGTGCCAGCTCATCGACAGGACAGAGCTACGAGCAGTACTTC.

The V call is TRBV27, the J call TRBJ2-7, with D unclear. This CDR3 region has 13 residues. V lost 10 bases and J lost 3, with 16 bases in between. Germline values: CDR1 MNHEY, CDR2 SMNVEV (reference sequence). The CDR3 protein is CATRAAAFYEQYF. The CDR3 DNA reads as TGTGCCACCCGAGCCGCAGCCTTCTACGAGCAGTACTTC.

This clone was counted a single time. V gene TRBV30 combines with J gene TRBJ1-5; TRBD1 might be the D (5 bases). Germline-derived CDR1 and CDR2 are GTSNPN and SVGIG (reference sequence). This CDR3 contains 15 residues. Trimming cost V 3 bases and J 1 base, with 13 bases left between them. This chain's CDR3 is CAWRGDSLSNQPQHF. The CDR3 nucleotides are TGTGCCTGGAGGGGCGACAGTTTGAGCAATCAGCCCCAGCATTTT.

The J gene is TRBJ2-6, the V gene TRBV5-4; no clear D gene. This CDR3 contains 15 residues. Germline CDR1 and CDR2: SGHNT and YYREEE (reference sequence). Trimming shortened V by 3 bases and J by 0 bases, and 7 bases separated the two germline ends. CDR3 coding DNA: TGTGCCAGCAGCTCTCAGGTCTCTGGGGCCAACGTCCTGACTTTC. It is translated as CASSSQVSGANVLTF.